Given below is one T cell receptor beta chain in context. Its matching antigen is unknown. These data belong to a study of cytomegalovirus exposure and HLA in healthy donors. Findings of the study overall: The study found most TCR sequences rare, yet found some public TCRs in many donors.

Some clones are missing from TCRdb's copy, which holds only in-frame ones; the method was immunoSEQ multiplex PCR. The table lists around 49,000 clones, approximately 93% of them singletons, with less than 9.5% in the top ten. The CDR3 contains 16 residues. The germline CDR1 and CDR2 sequences are SGHDN and FVKESK. The J segment lost 3 bases and the V segment lost 0 bases, leaving 4 bases of the junction unmatched. This sequence joins TRBV14 and TRBJ2-1; TRBD2 matches at 8 bases. Sequencing was done on a sample of PBMCs. The clonotype was recovered from a woman aged 18-30 years in good health and CMV-seropositive. CDR3 DNA: TGTGCCAGCAGCCAAGACGGAGCGGGAGTCTACAATGAGCAGTTCTTC. Protein sequence: CASSQDGAGVYNEQFF.